This TCR beta chain comes out of a study of T cell responses to AZD1222 COVID-19 vaccine. General study results and limits: Donors in the cohort were predominantly white British and more often female, and clonal diversity was possibly underestimated. AZD1222 recipients seropositive at baseline numbered only 6 or 7.

This table comes from immunoSEQ multiplex PCR, and its TCRdb copy is limited to in-frame clones, with some not included. The table includes around 140,000 clones, approximately 93% detected once. In the case of this clone: The antigen is unknown.

Germline loops: CDR1 SEHNR, CDR2 FQNEAQ (reference sequence). The V and J ends lost 5 bases and 4 bases, in that order; junction bases with no gene match: 3. CDR3 length: 13 residues. This receptor was obtained from an adult who had recovered from COVID-19. The chain joins TRBV7-9 to TRBJ1-2; 8 nucleotides agree with TRBD1. The specimen comprised peripheral blood, sampled after recovery from COVID-19. CDR3 DNA: TGTGCCAGCAGCAGACAGGGGACCTATGGCTACACCTTC. It codes for CASSRQGTYGYTF.